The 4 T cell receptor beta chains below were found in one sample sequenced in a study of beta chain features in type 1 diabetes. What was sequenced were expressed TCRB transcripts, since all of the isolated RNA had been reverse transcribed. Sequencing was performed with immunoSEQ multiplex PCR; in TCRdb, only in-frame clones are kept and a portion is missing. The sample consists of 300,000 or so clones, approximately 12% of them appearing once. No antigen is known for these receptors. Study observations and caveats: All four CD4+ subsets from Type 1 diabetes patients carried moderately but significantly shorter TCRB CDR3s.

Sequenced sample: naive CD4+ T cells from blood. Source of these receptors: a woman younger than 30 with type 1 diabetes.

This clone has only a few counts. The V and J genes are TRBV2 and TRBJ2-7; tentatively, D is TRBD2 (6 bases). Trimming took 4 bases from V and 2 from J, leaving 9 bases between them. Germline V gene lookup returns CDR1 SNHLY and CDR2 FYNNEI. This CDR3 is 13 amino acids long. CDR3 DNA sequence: TGTGCCAGCAGTGGGTGGAGGGCCTACGAGCAGTACTTC. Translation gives CASSGWRAYEQYF. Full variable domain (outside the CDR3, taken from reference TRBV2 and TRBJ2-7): EPEVTQTPSHQVTQMGQEVILRCVPISNHLYFYWYRQILGQKVEFLVSFYNNEISEKSEIFDDQFSVERPDGSNFTLKIRSTKLEDSAMYFCASSGWRAYEQYFGPGTRLTVT.

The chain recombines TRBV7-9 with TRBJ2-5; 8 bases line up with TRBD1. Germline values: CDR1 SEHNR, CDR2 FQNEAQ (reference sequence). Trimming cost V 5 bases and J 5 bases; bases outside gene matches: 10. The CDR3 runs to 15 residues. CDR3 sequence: CASSPTGGAGETQYF. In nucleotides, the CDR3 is TGTGCCAGCAGCCCTACAGGGGGAGCAGGGGAGACCCAGTACTTC.

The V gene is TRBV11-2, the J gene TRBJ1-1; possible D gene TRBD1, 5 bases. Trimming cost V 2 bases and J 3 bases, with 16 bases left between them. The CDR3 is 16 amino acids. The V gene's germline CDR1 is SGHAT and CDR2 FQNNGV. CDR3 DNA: TGTGCCAGCAGCTTACTTCGGGCGGCCAGGGACACTGAAGCTTTCTTT. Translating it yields CASSLLRAARDTEAFF.

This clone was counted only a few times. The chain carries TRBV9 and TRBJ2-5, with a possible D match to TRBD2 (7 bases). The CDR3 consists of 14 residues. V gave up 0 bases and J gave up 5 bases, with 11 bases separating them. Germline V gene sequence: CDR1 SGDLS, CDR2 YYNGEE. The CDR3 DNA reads TGTGCCAGCAGCGTAGGGGGGGGCTGGGAGACCCAGTACTTC. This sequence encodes CASSVGGGWETQYF.